One sample yielded the 15 T cell receptor beta chains listed below, sequenced in a study of blood T cell repertoires in COVID-19. Libraries were prepared by immunoSEQ multiplex PCR; TCRdb keeps only in-frame clonotypes and omits some of them. This sample has tens of thousands of clones, with about three quarters found just once. Specimen: peripheral blood. The receptors stem from a human donor in a cohort sampled during active COVID-19.

The chain uses TRBV2 and TRBJ2-2; the D is unclear. Trimming left V 0 bases short and J 8 bases short, with 16 bases between. Germline CDR1 reads SNHLY; CDR2 reads FYNNEI. This CDR3 has 16 residues. CDR3 sequence reads: CASSEAQESPIGELFF. The CDR3 bases are TGTGCCAGCAGTGAAGCGCAGGAATCCCCTATAGGGGAGCTGTTTTTT.

V usage is TRBV7-9 and J usage is TRBJ1-2, with no clear D. Per the germline V gene, CDR1 is SEHNR and CDR2 is FQNEAQ (reference sequence). The CDR3 extends over 11 amino acids. Trimming removed 4 bases at V and 8 bases at J, with 8 bases between. CDR3: CASSSGGGYTF. CDR3 in DNA: TGTGCCAGCAGCTCCGGAGGAGGCTACACCTTC. Variable domain in full (rest from reference TRBV7-9 and TRBJ1-2): DTGVSQNPRHKITKRGQNVTFRCDPISEHNRLYWYRQTLGQGPEFLTYFQNEAQLEKSRLLSDRFSAERPKGSFSTLEIQRTEQGDSAMYLCASSSGGGYTFGSGTRLTVV.

This clone was seen only once. V is TRBV12-3 or TRBV12-4 and J is TRBJ1-2, with D perhaps TRBD1 (5 bases). There are 13 residues in the CDR3. V was shortened by 5 bases and J by 4 bases, with 11 bases between the two germline ends. The CDR3 DNA follows: TGTGCCAGCAGTGCGATCGGGGGCTATGGCTACACCTTC. Translated: CASSAIGGYGYTF.

The chain links TRBV5-1 to TRBJ1-3; no clear D gene. The CDR3 consists of 15 residues. V was cut by 0 bases and J by 6 bases, with 13 bases left in between. CDR1 SGHRS and CDR2 YFSETQ come from the germline V gene. CDR3 nucleotide sequence: TGCGCCAGCAGCTTGGCCGGCGGTGTTGAAAACACCATATATTTT. The encoded protein is CASSLAGGVENTIYF.

This clone came up many times. The V and J genes are TRBV5-1 and TRBJ1-3; 11 nucleotides align to TRBD1. Germline V gene lookup returns CDR1 SGHRS and CDR2 YFSETQ. V shed 0 bases and J 4 bases; nucleotides not matched to a gene: 6. The length of the CDR3 is 17 residues. CDR3 in amino acids: CASSLGGQGAIGNTIYF. CDR3 bases: TGCGCCAGCAGCTTGGGCGGACAGGGGGCGATCGGAAACACCATATATTTT. Using reference TRBV5-1 and TRBJ1-3 for the parts outside the CDR3, the full variable domain is KAGVTQTPRYLIKTRGQQVTLSCSPISGHRSVSWYQQTPGQGLQFLFEYFSETQRNKGNFPGRFSGRQFSNSRSEMNVSTLELGDSALYLCASSLGGQGAIGNTIYFGEGSWLTVV.

The chain couples TRBV7-3 to TRBJ1-2; 7 bases map to TRBD1. The CDR3 sequence is 15 residues long. The germline CDR1 and CDR2 sequences are SGHTA and FQGTGA. V lost 1 base, J lost 8 bases, and 10 bases stayed unmatched. Here the CDR3 DNA reads TGTGCCAGCAGCTTAAACAGGGGCGATGTAGGAGGCTACACCTTC. Protein sequence: CASSLNRGDVGGYTF.

The gene calls are TRBV6-6 and TRBJ1-2; D remains unclear. Germline values: CDR1 MNHNY, CDR2 SVGAGI (reference sequence). This CDR3 spans 14 amino acids. Trimming removed 7 bases from V and 1 base from J, with 13 bases in between. Written as DNA, the CDR3 is TGTGCCAGCAATCTAGAAGGAATTAACTATGGCTACACCTTC. Translation gives CASNLEGINYGYTF.

The chain is built from TRBV6-1 and TRBJ1-5; D remains unclear. This CDR3 spans 15 amino acids. The V end was cut by 2 bases, the J end by 3 bases, with 11 bases between. The germline V gene encodes CDR1 MNHNS and CDR2 SASEGT. The CDR3 bases are TGTGCCAGCAGTGAATCGGTGGTTCCCAATCAGCCCCAGCATTTT. This translates into CASSESVVPNQPQHF.

This clone was observed a few times. This sequence joins TRBV5-1 and TRBJ1-6; tentative D call: TRBD1 (5 bases). Between the trimmed V and J ends, which lost 3 bases and 7 bases, there was a span of 14 bases. This CDR3 region has 15 residues. Per the germline V gene, CDR1 is SGHRS and CDR2 is YFSETQ. DNA of the CDR3: TGCGCCAGCAGCTCGGGGGAGGTGGGGAATTCACCCCTCCACTTT. As protein: CASSSGEVGNSPLHF.

V and J are TRBV5-1 and TRBJ1-2, with D hard to call. Trimming took off 1 base at V and 8 bases at J, with 6 bases between the two ends. This CDR3 comprises 11 residues. CDR1 is SGHRS, CDR2 YFSETQ, per germline. CDR3 in amino acids: CASSLSEGYTF. The CDR3 DNA follows: TGCGCCAGCAGCTTGAGCGAGGGCTACACCTTC.

In its sample, this clone was seen once. This rearrangement joins TRBV5-1 to TRBJ1-2; 9 nucleotides agree with TRBD1. CDR3 length: 13 amino acids. V lost 4 bases, J lost 7 bases, and 5 bases stayed unmatched. Germline loops: CDR1 SGHRS, CDR2 YFSETQ. The CDR3: CASSPQGAAGYTF. CDR3 DNA: TGCGCCAGCAGCCCACAGGGGGCGGCTGGCTACACCTTC.

This rearrangement joins TRBV5-4 to TRBJ1-6; D is ambiguous. Deletions cut 2 bases from V and 1 base from J, with 16 bases between. The germline CDR1 and CDR2 sequences are SGHNT and YYREEE (reference sequence). This CDR3 contains 18 residues. The CDR3 bases are TGTGCCAGCAGCTTCCGGGGAGCAGCGGGTTCCTATAATTCACCCCTCCACTTT. Its protein product is CASSFRGAAGSYNSPLHF.

The rearrangement uses TRBV19 and TRBJ1-5, with D possibly matching TRBD1 (5 bases). Trimming shortened V by 5 bases and J by 4 bases, and 18 bases separated the two germline ends. Germline V gene sequence: CDR1 LNHDA, CDR2 SQIVND (reference sequence). This CDR3 spans 16 amino acids. The CDR3 sequence: CASSAQRQKTNQPQHF. Here the CDR3 DNA reads TGTGCCAGTAGTGCCCAAAGACAGAAAACTAATCAGCCCCAGCATTTT.

The V gene is TRBV9, the J gene TRBJ1-2, with D possibly being TRBD1 (5 bases). Trimming pared 6 bases from V and 8 bases from J, leaving 17 bases between. The germline V gene has CDR1 SGDLS and CDR2 YYNGEE. CDR3 length: 13 amino acids. The CDR3 DNA reads TGTGCCAGCAACCTGGGACGAGCGGGAGGCTACACCTTC. Translating it yields CASNLGRAGGYTF.

The V gene is TRBV18, the J gene TRBJ2-5; D may be TRBD2 (5 bases). The CDR3 totals 12 residues. V dropped 3 bases and J dropped 5 bases, with 7 bases sitting between them. Germline CDR1 is KGHSH and CDR2 is LQKENI. CDR3 sequence: CASSPGGETQYF. The CDR3 nucleotides are TGTGCCAGCTCACCGGGCGGGGAGACCCAGTACTTC.